This TCR beta chain comes out of a study of T cell repertoires in cytomegalovirus infection. Each CDR3 protein gets one entry after TCRdb re-called the reads with MiXCR. The sample shows approximately 630,000 distinct CDR3 sequences, around 24% of them seen only once. This clonotype was sampled from a human donor in good health (CMV status not recorded). Some clones in this sample may be carry-over from other donors' samples. The specimen sequenced was CD8+ T cells from PBMCs.

The CDR3 sequence is CASSFRDRGTYNEQFF. CDR3 coding DNA: TGTGCCAGCAGTTTTCGGGACAGGGGAACCTACAATGAGCAGTTCTTC. The V call is TRBV27, the J call TRBJ2-1; TRBD1 agrees at 10 bases. This CDR3 has 16 residues. Trimming cost V 3 bases and J 2 bases; bases outside gene matches: 4. Looked up from germline, CDR1 is MNHEY and CDR2 is SMNVEV (reference sequence).